These 19 T cell receptor beta chains originate from one sample sequenced in a study of radiotherapy plus CTLA-4 blockade in lung cancer. Sequencing used immunoSEQ multiplex PCR; TCRdb keeps in-frame clones, though not all of them. The sample contains tens of thousands of clones, about 72% of which appear only once. The sequencing used peripheral blood, collected from a patient treated with radiotherapy plus ipilimumab. Every receptor here comes from a human donor with non-small cell lung cancer who had stable disease on radiotherapy plus ipilimumab.

J is TRBJ1-1 and V is TRBV4-1; no reliable D call. The CDR3 has 15 residues. V was shortened by 0 bases and J by 3 bases, with 11 bases between the two germline ends. Germline CDR1 reads MGHRA; CDR2 reads YSYEKL. CDR3 nucleotides: TGCGCCAGCAGCCAAGAGTATAACGGCCACACTGAAGCTTTCTTT. Its translation is CASSQEYNGHTEAFF.

Turning to this clone: One junction end disagrees with the germline gene, perhaps due to a read error. The chain is built from TRBV6-5 and TRBJ1-2, with D unclear. The CDR3 length is 12 residues. The germline V gene has CDR1 MNHEY and CDR2 SVGAGI. The CDR3 here is CVSSYGSGGYTF. In DNA form, the CDR3 reads TGTGTCAGCAGTTATGGTTCGGGAGGCTACACCTTC.

This clone has only one observation. This sequence may be a read error, since a much larger clone differs from it by one base. V usage is TRBV2 and J usage is TRBJ2-5; D assignment may be TRBD1 or TRBD2 (6 bases each). In germline, CDR1 is SNHLY, CDR2 FYNNEI. The CDR3 consists of 12 residues. Trimming shortened V by 8 bases and J by 7 bases, and 14 bases separated the two germline ends. CDR3 in DNA: TGTGCCAGCGGAGGGGGGCCGGGGACCCAGTACTTC. Its translation: CASGGGPGTQYF. Combining the CDR3 with reference TRBV2 and TRBJ2-5 gives the whole variable domain EPEVTQTPSHQVTQMGQEVILRCVPISNHLYFYWYRQILGQKVEFLVSFYNNEISEKSEIFDDQFSVERPDGSNFTLKIRSTKLEDSAMYFCASGGGPGTQYFGPGTRLLVL.

This clone has just a few counts. This sequence joins TRBV19 and TRBJ1-2, with TRBD1 identical over 10 bases. From germline, CDR1 is LNHDA and CDR2 SQIVND (reference sequence). This CDR3 region has 13 residues. The junction had 4 bases not matched to a gene; V was cut back by 8 bases and J by 4 bases. In DNA, the CDR3 is TGTGCCAGTCGCTGGGACAGGGGCTATGGCTACACCTTC. Encoded protein: CASRWDRGYGYTF.

This clone appeared once. V and J are TRBV28 and TRBJ1-2; D is unclear. This CDR3 has 15 residues. V lost 3 bases, J lost 6 bases, and 17 bases lay in between. Germline-derived CDR1 and CDR2 are MDHEN and SYDVKM. The CDR3 here is CASSLAAPSMDGYTF. CDR3 sequence (DNA): TGTGCCAGCAGTTTGGCGGCCCCATCAATGGATGGCTACACCTTC.

The rearrangement uses TRBV9 and TRBJ1-5; perhaps TRBD1 as D (5 bases). CDR1 SGDLS and CDR2 YYNGEE come from the germline V gene. Trimming stripped 2 bases from V and 7 bases from J, with 10 bases between. This CDR3 contains 13 residues. Here the CDR3 DNA reads TGTGCCAGCAGCGTCTGGGGGGGGCAGCCCCAGCATTTT. This translates into CASSVWGGQPQHF.

This clone was counted a single time. The V call is TRBV4-3, the J call TRBJ2-3, with D uncertain. Germline loops: CDR1 LGHNA, CDR2 YSLEER. Deletions cut 2 bases from V and 0 bases from J, with 12 bases between. The CDR3 runs 16 residues. The CDR3 reads CASSQMSQDSTDTQYF. The CDR3, as DNA: TGCGCCAGCAGCCAAATGTCCCAGGACAGCACAGATACGCAGTATTTT.

J is TRBJ1-4 and V is TRBV15; 7 positions match TRBD1. J was trimmed by 1 base and V by 0 bases; bases with no gene match: 5. The CDR3 covers 17 residues. Germline V gene sequence: CDR1 LNHNV, CDR2 YYDKDF (reference sequence). CDR3 residues: CATSRDKGALTNEKLFF. The DNA of the CDR3 is TGTGCCACCAGCAGAGACAAGGGGGCTCTAACTAATGAAAAACTGTTTTTT.

This chain joins TRBV4-1 and TRBJ1-1, with a possible D match to TRBD1 (5 bases). Looked up from germline, CDR1 is MGHRA and CDR2 is YSYEKL. This CDR3 contains 16 residues. V lost 0 bases, J lost 7 bases, and 18 bases lay in between. The CDR3 is CASSQEPGWRTDEAFF. In DNA, the CDR3 is TGCGCCAGCAGCCAAGAACCAGGGTGGCGAACAGATGAAGCTTTCTTT.

The rearrangement links TRBV5-4 to TRBJ2-2; D is perhaps TRBD1 (5 bases). Germline CDR1 and CDR2: SGHNT and YYREEE (reference sequence). Trimming pared 0 bases from V and 4 bases from J, leaving 13 bases between. The CDR3 runs to 16 residues. CDR3 DNA: TGTGCCAGCAGCTTGGGGGGCAATAGGGGCACCGGGGAGCTGTTTTTT. As protein: CASSLGGNRGTGELFF. Full variable domain (rest looked up from reference TRBV5-4 and TRBJ2-2): ETGVTQSPTHLIKTRGQQVTLRCSSQSGHNTVSWYQQALGQGPQFIFQYYREEENGRGNFPPRFSGLQFPNYSSELNVNALELDDSALYLCASSLGGNRGTGELFFGEGSRLTVL.

The chain joins TRBV5-4 to TRBJ1-1, with D possibly TRBD1 on 6 matching bases. Trimming removed 4 bases at V and 3 bases at J, with 10 bases between. CDR1 and CDR2 (germline): SGHNT, YYREEE (reference sequence). The CDR3 length is 13 residues. CDR3: CASSANRDTEAFF. The CDR3 DNA reads as TGTGCCAGCAGCGCAAACAGGGACACTGAAGCTTTCTTT.

Of note for this clone: Other DNA sequences within the sample encode an identical CDR3. V usage is TRBV6-1 and J usage is TRBJ1-6; 7 positions match TRBD1. After removal of 6 bases from V and 5 bases from J, the junction contained 7 bases not matched to a gene. In germline, CDR1 is MNHNS, CDR2 SASEGT. The CDR3 consists of 15 residues. For the CDR3, the DNA is TGTGCCAGCAGCGTCACAGGGGCCAATAATTCACCCCTCCACTTT. It is translated as CASSVTGANNSPLHF.

This clone has just a few counts. The rearrangement links TRBV6-4 to TRBJ1-2; no clear D gene. V lost 3 bases, J lost 14 bases, and 13 bases lay in between. The CDR3 runs 11 residues. Per the germline V gene, CDR1 is MRHNA and CDR2 is SNTAGT. In DNA, the CDR3 is TGTGCCAGCAGTGAATCAGGCGTCTATACCTTC. Residues: CASSESGVYTF.

V usage is TRBV27 and J usage is TRBJ1-6, with D unclear. Trimming took 5 bases from V and 5 from J, leaving 13 bases between them. This CDR3 is 15 amino acids long. CDR1 is MNHEY, CDR2 SMNVEV, per germline (reference sequence). In nucleotides, the CDR3 is TGTGCCAGCAGTAGTGGTGGGCCGAATAATTCACCCCTCCACTTT. Residues: CASSSGGPNNSPLHF.

The V gene is TRBV9, the J gene TRBJ1-2; the D is unclear. The germline CDR1 and CDR2 sequences are SGDLS and YYNGEE. Trimming shortened V by 4 bases and J by 6 bases, and 13 bases separated the two germline ends. The CDR3 is 13 amino acids. The CDR3 is CASSFAPEDGYTF. DNA for the CDR3: TGTGCCAGCAGCTTCGCTCCAGAGGATGGCTACACCTTC.

The chain has TRBV4-1 and TRBJ1-2, with D perhaps matching TRBD1 (6 bases). Germline values: CDR1 MGHRA, CDR2 YSYEKL. The CDR3 covers 19 residues. V was pared by 3 bases and J by 2 bases, with 25 bases between. CDR3 in amino acids: CASSQSLMGGRWDNYGYTF. DNA for the CDR3: TGCGCCAGCAGCCAGTCCCTTATGGGGGGGCGCTGGGACAACTATGGCTACACCTTC.

The chain links TRBV10-1 to TRBJ2-5; unclear D gene. The DNA end is a closer match to TRBJ2-7, so the J assignment may be wrong. Germline V lookup: CDR1 WNHNN, CDR2 SYGVQD (reference sequence). The CDR3 has 12 residues. This CDR3 is CASSGGSYEQYF. The CDR3 DNA reads TGCGCCAGCAGTGGGGGCTCCTACGAGCAGTACTTC.

The chain combines TRBV11-2 with TRBJ2-2; D assignment may be TRBD1 or TRBD2 (6 bases each). The V gene's germline CDR1 is SGHAT and CDR2 FQNNGV. The CDR3 consists of 16 residues. V was cut by 5 bases and J by 6 bases, with 19 bases left in between. The CDR3 here is CASSPALTGAAGELFF. CDR3 coding DNA: TGTGCCAGCAGCCCCGCTCTCACGGGGGCGGCCGGGGAGCTGTTTTTT. Drawing the rest from reference TRBV11-2 and TRBJ2-2, the complete variable domain is EAGVAQSPRYKIIEKRQSVAFWCNPISGHATLYWYQQILGQGPKLLIQFQNNGVVDDSQLPKDRFSAERLKGVDSTLKIQPAKLEDSAVYLCASSPALTGAAGELFFGEGSRLTVL.

This sequence joins TRBV7-3 and TRBJ2-1, with D tentatively TRBD2 (5 bases). Germline loops: CDR1 SGHTA, CDR2 FQGTGA. V was pared by 5 bases and J by 5 bases, with 28 bases between. The CDR3 consists of 19 residues. CDR3 sequence reads: CASSPKSGGQLGGDNEQFF. In DNA, the CDR3 is TGTGCCAGCAGCCCGAAATCGGGTGGGCAGTTAGGAGGAGACAATGAGCAGTTCTTC. Combining the CDR3 with reference TRBV7-3 and TRBJ2-1 gives the whole variable domain GAGVSQTPSNKVTEKGKYVELRCDPISGHTALYWYRQSLGQGPEFLIYFQGTGAADDSGLPNDRFFAVRPEGSVSTLKIQRTERGDSAVYLCASSPKSGGQLGGDNEQFFGPGTRLTVL.